The 3 T cell receptor beta chains given below trace back to one sample, sequenced in a study of post-analysis software for immune sequencing data. Whole-study results and caveats: Included in a set of about 5 TRBV segments more frequent in patients than controls were TRBV5-6, TRBV5-1 and TRBV20-1.

These receptors' antigens are unknown. Presence of unique molecular identifiers characterized the TCR beta cDNA libraries. TCRdb fed the PCR reads into MiXCR, producing one record per CDR3 protein. The repertoire holds approximately 350,000 distinct CDR3 sequences, around a third seen once, with 13% in the top ten. Sample: blood. The origin of the receptors is a girl between 10 and 17 years old with multiple sclerosis.

This clonotype was picked up a small number of times. The chain employs TRBV6-5 and TRBJ2-3; 8 nucleotides agree with TRBD1. This CDR3 is 16 amino acids long. Per germline, CDR1 MNHEY and CDR2 SVGAGI. V shed 4 bases, J shed 3 bases, and the junction held 9 bases outside the gene matches. The CDR3 nucleotides are TGTGCCAGCAGTTCTCAGGGACAGGATGCTACAGATACGCAGTATTTT. This gives the protein CASSSQGQDATDTQYF.

The chain recombines TRBV7-2 with TRBJ2-5; possible D gene TRBD1, 5 bases. Trimming stripped 5 bases from V and 6 bases from J, with 16 bases between. The germline gives CDR1 SGHTA, CDR2 FQGNSA. The CDR3 runs to 14 residues. The CDR3 here is CASSTGTRVQTQYF. The CDR3 DNA reads TGTGCCAGCAGCACAGGCACCAGGGTGCAGACCCAGTACTTC.

The chain is built from TRBV7-6 and TRBJ2-3; TRBD2 aligns across 9 bases. J gave up 5 bases and V 4 bases, and 7 bases lay outside the gene matches. Germline loops: CDR1 SGHVS, CDR2 FNYEAQ. The CDR3 runs 15 residues. The CDR3 sequence: CASSSQSGGLDTQYF. The DNA of the CDR3 is TGTGCCAGCAGCTCCCAAAGCGGGGGGTTAGATACGCAGTATTTT.